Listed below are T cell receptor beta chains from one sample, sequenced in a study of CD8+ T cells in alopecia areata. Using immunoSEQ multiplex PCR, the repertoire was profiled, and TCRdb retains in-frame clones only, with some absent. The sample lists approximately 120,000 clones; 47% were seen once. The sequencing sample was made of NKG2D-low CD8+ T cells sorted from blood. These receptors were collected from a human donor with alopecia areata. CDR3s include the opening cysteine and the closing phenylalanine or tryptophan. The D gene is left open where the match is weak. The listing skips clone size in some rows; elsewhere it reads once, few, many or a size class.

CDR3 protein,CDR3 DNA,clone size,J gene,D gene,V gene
CASSPTEGFYGYTF,TGTGCCAGCAGCCCCACCGAGGGATTCTATGGCTACACCTTC,once,TRBJ1-2,-,TRBV27
CASSERGTDTQYF,TGTGCCAGCAGTGAACGCGGCACAGATACGCAGTATTTT,few,TRBJ2-3,-,TRBV2
CASGDLAKNIQYF,TGTGCCAGCGGGGACCTAGCCAAAAACATTCAGTACTTC,-,TRBJ2-4,-,TRBV6-5
CASSLATGATYEQYF,TGTGCCAGCAGCTTGGCCACAGGAGCCACCTACGAGCAGTACTTC,-,TRBJ2-7,-,TRBV5-4
CASSPRGLAGNEQFF,TGCGCCAGCAGCCCCCGCGGACTAGCCGGTAATGAGCAGTTCTTC,few,TRBJ2-1,TRBD2,TRBV4-1
CASSPGGPYGYTF,TGTGCCAGCAGCCCGGGGGGGCCTTATGGCTACACCTTC,-,TRBJ1-2,-,TRBV4-2
CASSPWLAEGNEQFF,TGTGCCAGCTCACCATGGCTAGCGGAGGGGAATGAGCAGTTCTTC,-,TRBJ2-1,TRBD2,TRBV18
CATSRRRDTEAFF,TGTGCCACCAGCAGGAGACGGGACACTGAAGCTTTCTTT,-,TRBJ1-1,-,TRBV15
CASRTRGAPTDTQYF,TGTGCCAGCAGAACACGGGGGGCCCCCACAGATACGCAGTATTTT,-,TRBJ2-3,-,TRBV5-4
CASTAEGDTEAFF,TGTGCCAGCACCGCGGAGGGGGACACTGAAGCTTTCTTT,few,TRBJ1-1,-,TRBV7-9
CASSLDGTADTQYF,TGTGCCAGCAGCTTGGATGGTACGGCAGATACGCAGTATTTT,-,TRBJ2-3,-,TRBV5-4
CASSPESSDTQYF,TGCGCCAGCAGCCCGGAGTCCTCGGATACGCAGTATTTT,-,TRBJ2-3,-,TRBV4-1
CSVYGNTEAFF,TGCAGCGTTTACGGGAACACTGAAGCTTTCTTT,-,TRBJ1-1,-,TRBV29-1
CASSQDLSGTGANVLTF,TGCGCCAGCAGCCAAGATCTTTCAGGGACTGGGGCCAACGTCCTGACTTTC,-,TRBJ2-6,-,TRBV4-3
CASSPGGDLYGYTF,TGTGCCAGCAGCCCGGGGGGGGACCTCTATGGCTACACCTTC,-,TRBJ1-2,-,TRBV27
CASREMTGGGYTGELFF,TGTGCCAGCCGTGAGATGACTGGGGGAGGGTACACCGGGGAGCTGTTTTTT,-,TRBJ2-2,TRBD2,TRBV4-2
CASSRTRDEQYF,TGCGCCAGCAGCCGCACTAGAGACGAGCAGTACTTC,-,TRBJ2-7,-,TRBV4-1
CSVEGLAGRGEQYF,TGCAGCGTTGAAGGGCTAGCGGGGCGAGGCGAGCAGTACTTC,-,TRBJ2-7,TRBD2,TRBV29-1
CATSRDLGGNQPQHF,TGTGCCACCAGCAGAGATCTAGGAGGCAATCAGCCCCAGCATTTT,-,TRBJ1-5,-,TRBV15
CASSVGRVEGYTF,TGTGCCAGCAGTGTTGGCAGGGTTGAAGGCTACACCTTC,few,TRBJ1-2,-,TRBV25-1
CASSLARPQETQYF,TGTGCCAGCAGCTTAGCGCGGCCTCAAGAGACCCAGTACTTC,-,TRBJ2-5,-,TRBV7-9
CASSLGLAHTDTQYF,TGCGCCAGCAGCTTGGGTCTAGCGCACACAGATACGCAGTATTTT,-,TRBJ2-3,-,TRBV5-1
CSVANQGHEQYF,TGCAGCGTTGCAAACCAAGGCCACGAGCAGTACTTC,few,TRBJ2-7,-,TRBV29-1
CAWSDDRNTEAFF,TGTGCCTGGAGCGACGACAGGAACACTGAAGCTTTCTTT,-,TRBJ1-1,-,TRBV30
CSVVNREGLGYTF,TGCAGCGTTGTTAACAGGGAGGGGCTAGGCTACACCTTC,-,TRBJ1-2,-,TRBV29-1
CASSSSGNSQETQYF,TGTGCCAGCAGCAGTTCAGGGAATTCTCAAGAGACCCAGTACTTC,-,TRBJ2-5,-,TRBV9
CAWRSGNTIYF,TGTGCCTGGAGATCTGGAAACACCATATATTTT,-,TRBJ1-3,-,TRBV30
CASSQVGNEQFF,TGCGCCAGCAGCCAAGTAGGTAATGAGCAGTTCTTC,-,TRBJ2-1,-,TRBV4-1
CASSQGIQYF,TGTGCCAGCAGTCAGGGGATACAGTACTTC,once,TRBJ2-7,-,TRBV28
CSVGGDNEQFF,TGCAGCGTCGGGGGAGACAATGAGCAGTTCTTC,few,TRBJ2-1,-,TRBV29-1
CASSLGGGRVDGYTF,TGCGCCAGCAGCTTGGGAGGGGGGCGAGTGGATGGCTACACCTTC,once,TRBJ1-2,-,TRBV5-1
CASSWGRADTQYF,TGTGCCAGCAGTTGGGGGCGGGCAGATACGCAGTATTTT,-,TRBJ2-3,-,TRBV27
CASATAERGYTF,TGCGCCAGCGCGACGGCCGAGAGAGGCTACACCTTC,-,TRBJ1-2,-,TRBV23-1
CASSVRGEDTDTQYF,TGCGCCAGCAGCGTTCGGGGAGAGGACACAGATACGCAGTATTTT,few,TRBJ2-3,-,TRBV5-1
CSADRGTGELFF,TGCAGCGCCGATCGGGGGACCGGGGAGCTGTTTTTT,few,TRBJ2-2,-,TRBV29-1
CASSGDRENSPLHF,TGTGCCAGCAGTGGGGACAGGGAGAATTCACCCCTCCACTTT,-,TRBJ1-6,TRBD1,TRBV6-5
CASSPGTGGNIQYF,TGTGCCAGCAGCCCCGGGACAGGGGGAAACATTCAGTACTTC,-,TRBJ2-4,TRBD1,TRBV5-6
CASSVEGGSYEQYF,TGTGCCAGCAGCGTAGAGGGCGGGAGTTACGAGCAGTACTTC,once,TRBJ2-7,TRBD2,TRBV9
CASTSLDKAFF,TGTGCCAGCACGTCCTTGGACAAAGCTTTCTTT,few,TRBJ1-1,-,TRBV2
CSVEGDLAKNIQYF,TGCAGCGTTGAAGGTGATTTAGCCAAAAACATTCAGTACTTC,-,TRBJ2-4,-,TRBV29-1
CASSWQRETDTQYF,TGTGCCAGCAGTTGGCAGCGGGAAACAGATACGCAGTATTTT,-,TRBJ2-3,TRBD2,TRBV27